Following are 14 T cell receptor beta chains from one sample sequenced in a study of T-cell memory formation after mild COVID-19. A single record per CDR3 protein comes from TCRdb applying MiXCR to the 5' RACE reads. In the table there are 120,000 or so distinct CDR3 sequences, about 17% of which are singletons. The sequenced sample was PBMCs or a T cell subset sorted from them (not recorded which). These receptors were obtained from an adult woman who had mild COVID-19 (a few samples of this study predate the infection). Cell type and time point are not known.

The V gene is TRBV4-3, the J gene TRBJ2-1; 9 nucleotides line up with TRBD2. Germline V gives CDR1 LGHNA, CDR2 YSLEER. V was pared by 1 base and J by 8 bases, with 9 bases of the junction left unmatched. The CDR3 consists of 16 residues. The CDR3 here is CASSQGGSGRRDEQFF. CDR3 coding DNA: TGCGCCAGCAGCCAAGGGGGCAGCGGGAGGAGGGATGAGCAGTTCTTC.

CDR3 sequence reads: CSALEDSNQPQHF. The CDR3, as DNA: TGCAGTGCTTTAGAGGATAGCAATCAGCCCCAGCATTTT. The chain is built from TRBV20-1 and TRBJ1-5; no definite D call. Germline assignment: CDR1 DFQATT and CDR2 SNEGSKA (reference sequence). The CDR3 loop spans 13 amino acids. V was pared by 5 bases and J by 0 bases, with 8 bases between.

The rearrangement links TRBV18 to TRBJ1-1; possibly TRBD1 for D (5 bases). Trimming shortened V by 3 bases and J by 3 bases, and 14 bases separated the two germline ends. Germline V gene lookup returns CDR1 KGHSH and CDR2 LQKENI. CDR3 length equals 15 residues. The CDR3 is CASSPPSRGYTEAFF. CDR3 coding DNA: TGTGCCAGCTCACCTCCGTCCCGGGGGTACACTGAAGCTTTCTTT. Supplemented by reference TRBV18 and TRBJ1-1, the full variable domain reads NAGVMQNPRHLVRRRGQEARLRCSPMKGHSHVYWYRQLPEEGLKFMVYLQKENIIDESGMPKERFSAEFPKEGPSILRIQQVVRGDSAAYFCASSPPSRGYTEAFFGQGTRLTVV.

The genes are TRBV7-8 and TRBJ2-2; D not resolved. The CDR3 spans 13 residues. Deletions cut 4 bases from V and 6 bases from J, with 9 bases between. Germline V gene lookup returns CDR1 SGHVS and CDR2 FQNEAQ. The CDR3 DNA reads as TGTGCCAGCAGCTCGACGGTTGCCGGGGAGCTGTTTTTT. It translates to CASSSTVAGELFF.

The V call is TRBV5-5, the J call TRBJ2-7; TRBD2 is a possible D gene (6 bases). Looked up from germline, CDR1 is SGHKS and CDR2 is YYEKEE (reference sequence). V was pared by 0 bases and J by 3 bases, with 13 bases between. The CDR3 loop spans 15 amino acids. The CDR3 DNA follows: TGTGCCAGCAGCTTGGGAGGGACTTCATACTACGAGCAGTACTTC. Translated, it gives CASSLGGTSYYEQYF.

This clonotype has just a few counts. V is TRBV5-6 and J is TRBJ1-2; 7 bases align to TRBD1. With 0 bases clipped from V and 1 base from J, the junction kept 6 bases outside the gene matches. This CDR3 comprises 16 residues. The V gene's germline CDR1 is SGHDT and CDR2 YYEEEE. CDR3 coding DNA: TGTGCCAGCAGCTTGGCCGGGACAGAACTTAACTATGGCTACACCTTC. This encodes CASSLAGTELNYGYTF. The full variable domain, completed using reference TRBV5-6 and TRBJ1-2, is DAGVTQSPTHLIKTRGQQVTLRCSPKSGHDTVSWYQQALGQGPQFIFQYYEEEERQRGNFPDRFSGHQFPNYSSELNVNALLLGDSALYLCASSLAGTELNYGYTFGSGTRLTVV.

This clonotype has more than one count but fewer than ten. The chain uses TRBV7-9 and TRBJ2-2, with 9 bases identical to TRBD1. Germline V gives CDR1 SEHNR, CDR2 FQNEAQ (reference sequence). The CDR3 is 19 residues long. With V trimmed by 5 bases and J by 1 base, 14 bases remained unmatched. CDR3 DNA sequence: TGTGCCAGCAGCGGGGACAGGGATCGCGGGGAGATGAACACCGGGGAGCTGTTTTTT. It yields the protein CASSGDRDRGEMNTGELFF.

This clonotype was detected only a few times. The chain has TRBV6-5 and TRBJ2-7; D unclear. The CDR3 spans 14 residues. Deletions cut 0 bases from V and 5 bases from J, with 11 bases between. Germline values: CDR1 MNHEY, CDR2 SVGAGI. In DNA, the CDR3 is TGTGCCAGCAGTTACTCGCAGATCCTAAACGAGCAGTACTTC. Residues: CASSYSQILNEQYF.

This clonotype has more than one count but fewer than ten. The rearrangement joins TRBV12-3 or TRBV12-4 to TRBJ1-1; perhaps TRBD1 as D (5 bases). Trimming took off 5 bases at V and 0 bases at J, with 13 bases between the two ends. This CDR3 is 15 amino acids long. CDR3 residues: CASSQPGLLNTEAFF. CDR3 nucleotide sequence: TGTGCCAGCAGTCAACCGGGACTCTTGAACACTGAAGCTTTCTTT.

This clonotype showed up just a few times. The rearrangement uses TRBV7-6 and TRBJ2-5, with 11 bases that match TRBD2. The CDR3 length is 16 residues. CDR1 and CDR2 from the germline V gene are SGHVS and FNYEAQ. The trim removed 5 bases at V and 5 bases at J, leaving 10 bases unmatched. CDR3 sequence reads: CASSPHTGLAVETQYF. CDR3 nucleotides: TGTGCCAGCAGCCCACACACGGGACTAGCGGTCGAGACCCAGTACTTC.

In this sample, this clonotype turned up a few times. This chain links TRBV4-1 with TRBJ1-1; D is unclear. V lost 0 bases and J lost 3, with 23 bases in between. The CDR3 covers 19 residues. Germline lookup yields CDR1 MGHRA and CDR2 YSYEKL. The CDR3 here is CASSQDRGTATVGDTEAFF. CDR3 nucleotide sequence: TGCGCCAGCAGCCAAGATCGAGGTACAGCAACCGTTGGTGACACTGAAGCTTTCTTT.

This clonotype was picked up a small number of times. V and J are TRBV12-3 or TRBV12-4 and TRBJ2-2; D not resolved. Trimming cost V 6 bases and J 7 bases, with 12 bases left between them. The CDR3 has 13 residues. The CDR3 region has the DNA TGTGCCAGCAGCACCAGAGAAAACGGGGAGCTGTTTTTT. Translated, it gives CASSTRENGELFF.

This chain links TRBV2 with TRBJ2-7; D unresolved. The CDR3 extends over 13 amino acids. Per germline, CDR1 SNHLY and CDR2 FYNNEI. Trimming shortened V by 8 bases and J by 0 bases, and 11 bases separated the two germline ends. CDR3 nucleotides: TGTGCCAGCCATCTGACAAGCTCCTACGAGCAGTACTTC. Its translation is CASHLTSSYEQYF.

This clonotype has just a few counts. This chain uses TRBV24-1 with TRBJ2-7; D is perhaps TRBD2 (6 bases). The V gene's germline CDR1 is KGHDR and CDR2 SFDVKD. The CDR3 sequence is 14 residues long. V shed 8 bases and J shed 6 bases, with 19 bases lying between them. CDR3 protein: CATKGPPWDFEQYF. The CDR3 region has the DNA TGTGCCACCAAAGGCCCCCCCTGGGACTTCGAGCAGTACTTC.